Below are 24 T cell receptor beta chains sequenced from a single sample in a study of OX40 agonist ivuxolimab in advanced cancers. The data were produced by immunoSEQ multiplex PCR, yet TCRdb's version contains in-frame clones alone and is incomplete. Among about 110,000 clones listed, about 91% were seen once. The specimen comprised CD4+ or CD8+ T cells sorted from blood, sampled in a trial of the OX40 agonist ivuxolimab. These receptors were obtained from an adult with an advanced solid tumor such as melanoma, head and neck, liver or kidney cancer.

This rearrangement joins TRBV19 to TRBJ1-3; tentative D call: TRBD1 (5 bases). Per germline, CDR1 LNHDA and CDR2 SQIVND (reference sequence). Trimming removed 9 bases at V and 0 bases at J, with 21 bases between. The CDR3 totals 17 residues. CDR3 DNA sequence: TGTGCCAGCTGGGCCCTCCGGGACGGCTACTCTGGAAACACCATATATTTT. Translated: CASWALRDGYSGNTIYF.

The genes are TRBV5-1 and TRBJ2-1; 7 bases fit TRBD2. The CDR3 totals 13 residues. J gave up 8 bases and V 0 bases, and 2 bases lay outside the gene matches. Germline CDR1 SGHRS, CDR2 YFSETQ. The CDR3 DNA sequence: TGCGCCAGCAGCTTGGGGGAGGGCCATGAGCAGTTCTTC. The encoded protein is CASSLGEGHEQFF.

The chain carries TRBV2 and TRBJ1-5; D is ambiguous. Germline V gives CDR1 SNHLY, CDR2 FYNNEI. The CDR3 extends over 14 amino acids. Trimming removed 10 bases from V and 0 bases from J, with 13 bases in between. The CDR3 region is CATQASYSNQPQHF. The CDR3 DNA follows: TGTGCCACCCAGGCTTCCTATAGCAATCAGCCCCAGCATTTT.

The V gene is TRBV6-1, the J gene TRBJ1-5, with D maybe TRBD1 (5 bases). The CDR3 is made up of 15 amino acids. Germline assignment: CDR1 MNHNS and CDR2 SASEGT. V shed 6 bases and J shed 4 bases, with 16 bases lying between them. The CDR3 DNA follows: TGTGCCAGCAGAACACAGAGAGACAGTAATCAGCCCCAGCATTTT. Protein: CASRTQRDSNQPQHF.

The V and J genes are TRBV29-1 and TRBJ1-1; 7 bases line up with TRBD1. J lost 6 bases, V lost 1 base, and 2 bases had no gene match. This CDR3 has 12 amino acids. From germline, CDR1 is SQVTM and CDR2 ANQGSEA. CDR3 sequence: CSVEATGAEAFF. In DNA form, the CDR3 reads TGCAGCGTTGAAGCCACAGGGGCTGAAGCTTTCTTT.

As for this clone: The DNA is left out, because the CDR3 cannot be placed on it with certainty; the CDR3 is given as TCRdb lists it. V is TRBV21-1 and J is TRBJ2-6; TRBD1, the table's D call, lacks a check against the DNA. TRBV21-1 is an annotated pseudogene. Both ends counted, the CDR3 spans 17 residues. CDR3 sequence reads: CAGPRQGFAAGANVLTF.

A single count supports this clone. The V and J genes are TRBV9 and TRBJ2-1, with 10 bases that match TRBD2. The V gene's germline CDR1 is SGDLS and CDR2 YYNGEE. This CDR3 spans 15 amino acids. V was clipped by 3 bases and J by 8 bases; unmatched bases: 8. CDR3: CASSGFLAGADEQFF. CDR3 coding DNA: TGTGCCAGCAGCGGATTTCTAGCGGGAGCGGATGAGCAGTTCTTC.

The CDR3 sequence is CAWTLPGQTGNTIYF. The CDR3 DNA sequence: TGTGCCTGGACTCTCCCGGGACAGACTGGAAACACCATATATTTT. The genes are TRBV30 and TRBJ1-3; 7 bases are shared with TRBD1. V lost 4 bases, J lost 2 bases, and 8 bases stayed unmatched. This CDR3 comprises 15 residues. The germline CDR1 and CDR2 sequences are GTSNPN and SVGIG (reference sequence).

The chain has TRBV14 and TRBJ1-2; maybe TRBD1 (6 bases). The V and J ends lost 4 bases and 4 bases respectively, with 16 bases between them. This CDR3 has 15 amino acids. Germline lookup yields CDR1 SGHDN and CDR2 FVKESK. The CDR3 sequence: CASSPQGSWSYGYTF. The CDR3 coding sequence is TGTGCCAGCAGCCCGCAGGGGAGTTGGAGCTATGGCTACACCTTC.

The chain combines TRBV6-1 with TRBJ2-1; TRBD2 might be the D (6 bases). Trimming left V 8 bases short and J 5 bases short, with 16 bases between. This CDR3 region has 14 residues. CDR1 is MNHNS, CDR2 SASEGT, per germline. The CDR3, as DNA: TGTGCCAGCGGGGACGGGGGACTCAACAATGAGCAGTTCTTC. Its protein product is CASGDGGLNNEQFF.

The chain combines TRBV7-2 with TRBJ2-1, with 9 bases matching TRBD2. CDR3 length equals 16 residues. Germline V gene sequence: CDR1 SGHTA, CDR2 FQGNSA. V shed 5 bases, J shed 9 bases, and the junction held 14 bases outside the gene matches. CDR3: CASSQGRRGGQGEQFF. In DNA, the CDR3 is TGTGCCAGCAGCCAGGGGCGGCGGGGGGGTCAGGGTGAGCAGTTCTTC.

In DNA, the CDR3 is TGTGCCAGCAGCTCCCCGGACAGCCCGGGTACTGAAGCTTTCTTT. Translated: CASSSPDSPGTEAFF. J is TRBJ1-1 and V is TRBV28, with a possible D match to TRBD1 (6 bases). With 6 bases removed from V and 5 bases from J, the gap between germline ends came to 19 bases. The CDR3 runs to 15 residues. The germline V gene encodes CDR1 MDHEN and CDR2 SYDVKM. Variable domain in full (rest from reference TRBV28 and TRBJ1-1): DVKVTQSSRYLVKRTGEKVFLECVQDMDHENMFWYRQDPGLGLRLIYFSYDVKMKEKGDIPEGYSVSREKKERFSLILESASTNQTSMYLCASSSPDSPGTEAFFGQGTRLTVV.

Points on this clone: The sample contains more than one DNA sequence encoding this CDR3. The J gene is TRBJ1-2, the V gene TRBV6-1; D is perhaps TRBD1 (5 bases). Germline CDR1 MNHNS, CDR2 SASEGT. This CDR3 contains 13 residues. The V end lost 2 bases, the J end lost 4 bases, and 8 bases lay between the germline ends. DNA of the CDR3: TGTGCCAGCAGTGAACAGGGCAGCTATGGCTACACCTTC. Protein product: CASSEQGSYGYTF.

The chain carries TRBV30 and TRBJ2-7; perhaps TRBD2 as D (6 bases). This CDR3 has 12 amino acids. Trimming removed 5 bases from V and 5 bases from J, with 13 bases in between. Per the germline V gene, CDR1 is GTSNPN and CDR2 is SVGIG (reference sequence). The CDR3 is CAWLRGSHEQYF. CDR3 coding DNA: TGTGCCTGGTTACGGGGGTCCCACGAGCAGTACTTC.

V usage is TRBV5-1 and J usage is TRBJ2-3; a possible D gene is TRBD2 (6 bases). Trimming took 5 bases from V and 4 from J, leaving 17 bases between them. The CDR3 length is 15 residues. Per germline, CDR1 SGHRS and CDR2 YFSETQ. The CDR3 sequence is CASSPGGLHADTQYF. CDR3 coding DNA: TGCGCCAGCAGTCCTGGGGGACTCCACGCAGATACGCAGTATTTT.

V usage is TRBV5-4 and J usage is TRBJ2-2; TRBD1 matches at 12 bases. The J segment lost 3 bases and the V segment lost 0 bases, leaving 3 bases of the junction unmatched. This CDR3 comprises 17 residues. Germline CDR1 and CDR2: SGHNT and YYREEE (reference sequence). The CDR3, as DNA: TGTGCCAGCAGCTTGGGGGGACAGGGGGCGGACACCGGGGAGCTGTTTTTT. This gives the protein CASSLGGQGADTGELFF.

V and J are TRBV5-1 and TRBJ1-2, with 11 bases identical to TRBD1. V trimming: 0 bases; J trimming: 12 bases; junction bases outside the gene matches: 10. The CDR3 sequence is 15 residues long. CDR1 is SGHRS and CDR2 is YFSETQ in the germline V gene. The CDR3 spells CASSLERTGGSGHTF. The CDR3 nucleotides are TGCGCCAGCAGCTTGGAAAGGACAGGGGGCTCGGGGCACACCTTC. The full variable domain, its missing parts supplied by reference TRBV5-1 and TRBJ1-2, is KAGVTQTPRYLIKTRGQQVTLSCSPISGHRSVSWYQQTPGQGLQFLFEYFSETQRNKGNFPGRFSGRQFSNSRSEMNVSTLELGDSALYLCASSLERTGGSGHTFGSGTRLTVV.

The rearrangement joins TRBV5-1 to TRBJ2-7, with TRBD2 matching over 12 bases. V was pared by 4 bases and J by 4 bases, with 6 bases of the junction left unmatched. Germline lookup yields CDR1 SGHRS and CDR2 YFSETQ. The CDR3 consists of 15 residues. CDR3 loop: CASSLGTSGRYEQYF. The CDR3 DNA is TGCGCCAGCAGCCTAGGGACTAGCGGGCGATACGAGCAGTACTTC.

This clone occurred once. The chain recombines TRBV18 with TRBJ2-7; no definite D call. The V and J ends lost 0 bases and 9 bases respectively, with 15 bases between them. This CDR3 comprises 14 residues. CDR1 KGHSH and CDR2 LQKENI come from the germline V gene. DNA of the CDR3: TGTGCCAGCTCACCACCGGGATCCCAGGTTAGGCAGTACTTC. This gives the protein CASSPPGSQVRQYF.

This clone was picked up one time. V usage is TRBV30 and J usage is TRBJ2-1; 12 nucleotides agree with TRBD2. From germline, CDR1 is GTSNPN and CDR2 SVGIG (reference sequence). The CDR3 is 15 residues long. V lost 4 bases, J lost 9 bases, and 10 bases stayed unmatched. The CDR3 region is CAWTLQTSGSGEQFF. The CDR3 DNA reads as TGTGCCTGGACCCTACAGACTAGCGGGAGCGGTGAGCAGTTCTTC. Combining the CDR3 with reference TRBV30 and TRBJ2-1 gives the whole variable domain SQTIHQWPATLVQPVGSPLSLECTVEGTSNPNLYWYRQAAGRGLQLLFYSVGIGQISSEVPQNLSASRPQDRQFILSSKKLLLSDSGFYLCAWTLQTSGSGEQFFGPGTRLTVL.

This clone was observed a single time. The V gene is TRBV5-6, the J gene TRBJ1-4, with D possibly being TRBD1 (5 bases). The CDR3 length is 13 residues. Trimming took 1 base from V and 7 from J, leaving 8 bases between them. Germline lookup yields CDR1 SGHDT and CDR2 YYEEEE. The CDR3 spells CASSLQGPEKLFF. In DNA, the CDR3 is TGTGCCAGCAGCTTGCAGGGCCCTGAAAAACTGTTTTTT.

This sequence joins TRBV7-6 and TRBJ2-7, with TRBD1 identical over 12 bases. The CDR3 has 16 amino acids. The V gene's germline CDR1 is SGHVS and CDR2 FNYEAQ. J lost 7 bases, V lost 1 base, and 8 bases had no gene match. CDR3 bases: TGTGCCAGCAGCTTAGGACGGGACAGGGGGCTAGGGGAGCAGTACTTC. The encoded protein is CASSLGRDRGLGEQYF.

The V and J genes are TRBV27 and TRBJ2-7; 11 bases agree with TRBD2. Germline assignment: CDR1 MNHEY and CDR2 SMNVEV (reference sequence). V lost 6 bases to trimming and J lost 4 bases; unmatched junction nucleotides: 2. The CDR3 is 13 amino acids. The CDR3 region has the DNA TGTGCCAGCAGAACTAGCGGGAGTTACGAGCAGTACTTC. This gives the protein CASRTSGSYEQYF.

The chain links TRBV27 to TRBJ2-2; D gene unclear. The CDR3 consists of 16 residues. Trimming pared 4 bases from V and 7 bases from J, leaving 19 bases between. Germline assignment: CDR1 MNHEY and CDR2 SMNVEV (reference sequence). CDR3 protein: CASSSPSSGVIGELFF. CDR3 DNA sequence: TGTGCCAGCAGTTCCCCGTCGTCCGGAGTGATCGGGGAGCTGTTTTTT.